These 15 T cell receptor beta chains were all obtained from the same sample, sequenced in a study of T cells in Graves' hyperthyroidism and ophthalmopathy. RNA transcripts were the template for amplifying TCR beta CDR3 regions. The HTBI set primed first-round TCR CDR3 RT-PCR. TCRdb reprocessed the multiplex PCR reads with MiXCR, giving one entry per CDR3 protein. Of roughly 350,000 distinct CDR3 sequences detected, approximately 15% appear once; the ten largest clones hold roughly a fifth. The sample comprised blood. These receptors came from a woman aged 25 to 45 with Graves' ophthalmopathy.

This clonotype appeared many times. The CDR3 DNA follows: TGTGCCAGCACTGACAGAACCACCTACGAGCAGTACTTC. As protein: CASTDRTTYEQYF. The V and J genes are TRBV2 and TRBJ2-7; a weak D match, TRBD1 (5 bases). The CDR3 is 13 amino acids. Trimming left V 7 bases short and J 2 bases short, with 12 bases between. Germline CDR1 and CDR2: SNHLY and FYNNEI.

This clonotype was detected a few times. V usage is TRBV9 and J usage is TRBJ1-2; no clear D. The length of the CDR3 is 13 residues. Trimming removed 4 bases from V and 6 bases from J, with 13 bases in between. The germline V gene encodes CDR1 SGDLS and CDR2 YYNGEE. CDR3 protein: CASSKGNTNGYTF. The CDR3 nucleotides read TGTGCCAGCAGCAAAGGGAACACGAATGGCTACACCTTC.

In its sample, this clonotype was seen many times. The chain recombines TRBV3-1 with TRBJ2-5; TRBD2 matches 9 bases. Germline CDR1 is LGHDT and CDR2 is YNNKEL (reference sequence). This CDR3 spans 16 amino acids. V was pared by 3 bases and J by 4 bases, with 9 bases of the junction left unmatched. CDR3 sequence reads: CASSQSIAGALETQYF. The CDR3, as DNA: TGTGCCAGCAGCCAGTCCATAGCGGGGGCTTTAGAGACCCAGTACTTC.

Comments on this clonotype: A much larger clone differs by one base, so this may be a read error. The chain recombines TRBV20-1 with TRBJ2-5, with TRBD1 identical over 9 bases. V was clipped by 1 base and J by 5 bases; unmatched bases: 11. CDR3 length equals 16 residues. CDR1 and CDR2 from the germline V gene are DFQATT and SNEGSKA (reference sequence). As DNA, the CDR3 is TGCAGTGCTAGAGGTTTACAGGGGGCTATTTGGGAGACCCAGTACTTC. As protein: CSARGLQGAIWETQYF.

This clonotype has more than one count but fewer than ten. The chain is built from TRBV5-5 and TRBJ1-1; TRBD1 might be the D (6 bases). Between the trimmed V and J ends, which lost 4 bases and 4 bases, there was a span of 14 bases. Germline CDR1 is SGHKS and CDR2 is YYEKEE (reference sequence). This CDR3 is built from 14 residues. The CDR3 nucleotides read TGTGCCAGCAGCCCGCACAGGGCATCCACTGAAGCTTTCTTT. It encodes CASSPHRASTEAFF.

This clonotype was seen only a few times. CDR3 region: CATSRDRGQGAGGYTF. The CDR3 coding sequence is TGTGCCACCAGCAGAGATCGCGGACAGGGGGCGGGGGGCTACACCTTC. The chain uses TRBV15 and TRBJ1-2, with 11 bases lining up with TRBD1. This CDR3 is built from 16 residues. The ends lost 0 bases at V and 8 bases at J; junction bases unmatched: 8. Per the germline V gene, CDR1 is LNHNV and CDR2 is YYDKDF (reference sequence).

There are many counts of this clonotype. J is TRBJ2-1 and V is TRBV20-1; 7 bases are shared with TRBD2. V dropped 3 bases and J dropped 5; count of bases not matched to a gene: 7. The CDR3 spans 14 residues. From germline, CDR1 is DFQATT and CDR2 SNEGSKA (reference sequence). The CDR3 protein is CSASRFTSDNEQFF. CDR3 bases: TGCAGTGCTAGCAGGTTCACTAGCGACAATGAGCAGTTCTTC.

The table lists this clonotype with many counts. The V and J genes are TRBV5-1 and TRBJ1-6, with a tentative D call TRBD1 (6 bases). V was trimmed by 4 bases and J by 7 bases, leaving 15 bases between them. CDR1 and CDR2 from the germline V gene are SGHRS and YFSETQ. This CDR3 is 15 amino acids long. CDR3 region: CASSETPDSNSPLHF. CDR3 coding DNA: TGCGCCAGCAGCGAAACACCGGACAGCAATTCACCCCTCCACTTT.

This clonotype was counted many times. The J gene is TRBJ2-1, the V gene TRBV9, with TRBD2 as a possible D gene (6 bases). This CDR3 is 15 amino acids long. The V gene lost 4 bases and the J gene lost 4 bases, with 15 bases spanning the gap. The V gene's germline CDR1 is SGDLS and CDR2 YYNGEE. CDR3 in DNA: TGTGCCAGCAGCCCATGGGCGGGGCAGTACAATGAGCAGTTCTTC. Its protein product is CASSPWAGQYNEQFF.

Ten or more counts support this clonotype. The chain recombines TRBV29-1 with TRBJ2-7, with unresolved D. Germline values: CDR1 SQVTM, CDR2 ANQGSEA. The V end lost 0 bases, the J end lost 3 bases, and 9 bases lay between the germline ends. This CDR3 contains 13 residues. This chain's CDR3 is CSVEEGTDYEQYF. DNA for the CDR3: TGCAGCGTTGAAGAAGGCACGGACTACGAGCAGTACTTC.

This clonotype was recorded many times. The chain links TRBV5-1 to TRBJ2-3; D unresolved. This CDR3 is built from 15 residues. Germline V gene sequence: CDR1 SGHRS, CDR2 YFSETQ. V dropped 2 bases and J dropped 0 bases, with 10 bases sitting between them. The CDR3 spells CASSFPGASTDTQYF. CDR3 DNA sequence: TGCGCCAGCAGCTTCCCCGGAGCTAGCACAGATACGCAGTATTTT. The whole variable domain, filled in from reference TRBV5-1 and TRBJ2-3, reads KAGVTQTPRYLIKTRGQQVTLSCSPISGHRSVSWYQQTPGQGLQFLFEYFSETQRNKGNFPGRFSGRQFSNSRSEMNVSTLELGDSALYLCASSFPGASTDTQYFGPGTRLTVL.

This clonotype was seen ten or more times. J is TRBJ2-5 and V is TRBV2; TRBD2 matches at 12 bases. CDR1 is SNHLY and CDR2 is FYNNEI in the germline V gene. The CDR3 is made up of 15 amino acids. V lost 6 bases, J lost 5 bases, and 7 bases stayed unmatched. Here the CDR3 reads CASSPASGGAETQYF. For the CDR3, the DNA is TGTGCCAGCAGCCCTGCTAGCGGGGGGGCGGAGACCCAGTACTTC.

The V gene is TRBV5-1, the J gene TRBJ1-4; weak D call: TRBD1 (5 bases). This CDR3 contains 15 residues. Between the trimmed V and J ends, which lost 5 bases and 2 bases, there was a span of 13 bases. The germline V gene has CDR1 SGHRS and CDR2 YFSETQ. In DNA, the CDR3 is TGCGCCAGCAGGGAGAGGGGCGCCACTAATGAAAAACTGTTTTTT. Its protein is CASRERGATNEKLFF.

The chain is built from TRBV2 and TRBJ2-1, with a tentative D call TRBD2 (6 bases). CDR3 length: 12 amino acids. Trimming pared 7 bases from V and 8 bases from J, leaving 12 bases between. CDR1 and CDR2 from the germline V gene are SNHLY and FYNNEI. CDR3 region: CASMNGGDEQFF. As DNA, the CDR3 is TGTGCCAGCATGAATGGCGGGGATGAGCAGTTCTTC.

This rearrangement joins TRBV30 to TRBJ1-1; possible D gene TRBD1, 5 bases. The CDR3 spans 14 residues. V was cut by 3 bases and J by 5 bases, with 16 bases left in between. Germline CDR1 and CDR2: GTSNPN and SVGIG (reference sequence). The CDR3 spells CAWSRSGHGTEAFF. As DNA, the CDR3 is TGTGCCTGGAGCAGATCAGGACACGGAACTGAAGCTTTCTTT.